This T cell receptor (beta chain) originates from a study of T cell repertoires in cytomegalovirus infection. Across the whole study: Through public TCR beta signatures, both CMV infection and matching HLA type were indicated.

In this sample, this clonotype turned up many times. TCRdb re-analysed the reads in MiXCR, keeping a single row per CDR3 protein. In the table there are approximately 500,000 distinct CDR3 sequences, around 11% of which are singletons. Germline CDR1 reads MDHEN; CDR2 reads SYDVKM. The CDR3 loop spans 15 amino acids. The J segment lost 8 bases and the V segment lost 6 bases, leaving 13 bases of the junction unmatched. Sample: PBMCs. The source is a human donor in good health (CMV status not recorded). Some clones in this sample may be carry-over from other donors' samples. The chain uses TRBV28 and TRBJ1-2; 9 bases agree with TRBD1. The CDR3 bases are TGTGCCAGCAGCTCCCCCGGGACAGGGTCACTGGGCTACACCTTC. Protein product: CASSSPGTGSLGYTF.